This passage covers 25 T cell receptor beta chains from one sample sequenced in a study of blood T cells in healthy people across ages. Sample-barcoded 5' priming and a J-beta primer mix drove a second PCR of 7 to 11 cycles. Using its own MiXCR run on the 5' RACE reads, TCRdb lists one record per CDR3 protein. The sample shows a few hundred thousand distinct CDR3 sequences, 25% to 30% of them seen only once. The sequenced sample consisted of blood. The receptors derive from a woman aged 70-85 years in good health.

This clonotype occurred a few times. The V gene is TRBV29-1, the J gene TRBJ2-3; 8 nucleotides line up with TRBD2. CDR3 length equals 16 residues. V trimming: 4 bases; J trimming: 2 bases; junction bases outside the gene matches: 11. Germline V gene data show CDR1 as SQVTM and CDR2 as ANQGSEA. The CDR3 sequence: CSVGGLERGNTDTQYF. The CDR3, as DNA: TGCAGCGTTGGGGGGCTAGAGCGGGGGAACACAGATACGCAGTATTTT.

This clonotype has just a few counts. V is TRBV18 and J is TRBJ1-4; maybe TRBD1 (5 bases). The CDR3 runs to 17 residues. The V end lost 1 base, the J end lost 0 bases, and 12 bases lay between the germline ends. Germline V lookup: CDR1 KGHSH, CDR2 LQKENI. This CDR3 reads CASSPQGQLATNEKLFF. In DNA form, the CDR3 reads TGTGCCAGCTCACCACAGGGGCAATTAGCAACTAATGAAAAACTGTTTTTT.

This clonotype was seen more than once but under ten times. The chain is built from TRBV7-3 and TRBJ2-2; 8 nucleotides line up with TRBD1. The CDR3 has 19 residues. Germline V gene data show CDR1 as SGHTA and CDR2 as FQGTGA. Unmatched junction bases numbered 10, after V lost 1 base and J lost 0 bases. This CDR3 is CASSLRGRGLTTNTGELFF. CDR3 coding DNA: TGTGCCAGCAGCTTAAGGGGCAGGGGGCTGACAACGAACACCGGGGAGCTGTTTTTT.

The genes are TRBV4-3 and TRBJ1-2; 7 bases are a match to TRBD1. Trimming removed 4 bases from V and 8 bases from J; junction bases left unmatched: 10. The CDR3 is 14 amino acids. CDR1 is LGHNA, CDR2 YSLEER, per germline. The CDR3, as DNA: TGCGCCAGCAGCCGGGGGACAGTATGGGAAGGCTACACCTTC. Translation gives CASSRGTVWEGYTF.

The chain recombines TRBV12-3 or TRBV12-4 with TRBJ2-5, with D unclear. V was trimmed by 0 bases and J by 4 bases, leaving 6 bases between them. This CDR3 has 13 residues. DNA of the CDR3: TGTGCCAGCAGTTTAGCTAGCACAGAGACCCAGTACTTC. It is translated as CASSLASTETQYF.

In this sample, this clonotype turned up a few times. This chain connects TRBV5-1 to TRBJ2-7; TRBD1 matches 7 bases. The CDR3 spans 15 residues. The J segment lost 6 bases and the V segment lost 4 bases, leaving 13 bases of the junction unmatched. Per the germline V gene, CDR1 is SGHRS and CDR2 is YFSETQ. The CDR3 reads CASSRSGTEISEQYF. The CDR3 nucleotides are TGCGCCAGCAGCAGATCCGGGACAGAGATCTCCGAGCAGTACTTC. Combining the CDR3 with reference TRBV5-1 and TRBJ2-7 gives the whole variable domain KAGVTQTPRYLIKTRGQQVTLSCSPISGHRSVSWYQQTPGQGLQFLFEYFSETQRNKGNFPGRFSGRQFSNSRSEMNVSTLELGDSALYLCASSRSGTEISEQYFGPGTRLTVT.

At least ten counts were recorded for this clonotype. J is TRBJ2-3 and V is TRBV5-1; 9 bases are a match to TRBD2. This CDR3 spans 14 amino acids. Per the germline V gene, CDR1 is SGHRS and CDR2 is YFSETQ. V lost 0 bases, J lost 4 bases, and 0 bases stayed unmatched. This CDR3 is CASSLGLAADTQYF. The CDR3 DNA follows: TGCGCCAGCAGCTTGGGACTAGCGGCAGATACGCAGTATTTT. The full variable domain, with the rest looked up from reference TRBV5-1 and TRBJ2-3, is KAGVTQTPRYLIKTRGQQVTLSCSPISGHRSVSWYQQTPGQGLQFLFEYFSETQRNKGNFPGRFSGRQFSNSRSEMNVSTLELGDSALYLCASSLGLAADTQYFGPGTRLTVL.

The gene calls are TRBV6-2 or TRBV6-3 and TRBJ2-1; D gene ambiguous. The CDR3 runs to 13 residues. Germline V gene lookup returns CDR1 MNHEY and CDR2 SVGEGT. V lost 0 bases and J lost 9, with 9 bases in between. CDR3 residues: CASSYSRNGEQFF. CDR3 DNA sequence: TGTGCCAGCAGTTACTCGCGAAACGGTGAGCAGTTCTTC.

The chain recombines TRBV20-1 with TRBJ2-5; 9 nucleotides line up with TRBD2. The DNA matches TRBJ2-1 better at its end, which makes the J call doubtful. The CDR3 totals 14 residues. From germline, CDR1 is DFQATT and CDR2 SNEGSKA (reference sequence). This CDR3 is CSARSGRTHNEQFF. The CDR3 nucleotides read TGCAGTGCTAGAAGCGGGAGGACCCACAATGAGCAGTTCTTC.

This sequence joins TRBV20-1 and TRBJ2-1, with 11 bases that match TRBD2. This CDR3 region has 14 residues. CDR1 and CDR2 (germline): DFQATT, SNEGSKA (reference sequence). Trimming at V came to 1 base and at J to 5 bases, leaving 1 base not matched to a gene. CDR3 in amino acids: CSARVTSGNNEQFF. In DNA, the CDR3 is TGCAGTGCTAGAGTGACTAGCGGGAACAATGAGCAGTTCTTC.

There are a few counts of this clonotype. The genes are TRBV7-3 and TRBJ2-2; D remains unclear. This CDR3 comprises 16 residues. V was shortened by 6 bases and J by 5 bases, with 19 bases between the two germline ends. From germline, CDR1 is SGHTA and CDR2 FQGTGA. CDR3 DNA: TGTGCCAGCAGTCCTCGTGCAACTGTACTGACCGGGGAGCTGTTTTTT. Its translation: CASSPRATVLTGELFF.

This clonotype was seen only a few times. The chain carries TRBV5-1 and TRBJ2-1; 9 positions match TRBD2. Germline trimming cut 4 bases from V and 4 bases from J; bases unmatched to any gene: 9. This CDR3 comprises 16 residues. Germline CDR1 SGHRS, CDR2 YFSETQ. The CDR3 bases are TGCGCCAGCAGCGAGATGAGCGGGGGGTTTTACAATGAGCAGTTCTTC. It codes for CASSEMSGGFYNEQFF.

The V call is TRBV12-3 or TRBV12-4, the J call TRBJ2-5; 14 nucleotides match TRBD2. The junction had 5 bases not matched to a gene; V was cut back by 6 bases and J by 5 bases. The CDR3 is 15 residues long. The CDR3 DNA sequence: TGTGCCAGCAGGAAGACTAGCGGGGGGGAGGAGACCCAGTACTTC. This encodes CASRKTSGGEETQYF.

The CDR3 DNA reads as TGTGCCAGCAGCTTAGGGACAGGGCTAGCCAAAAACATTCAGTACTTC. Protein sequence: CASSLGTGLAKNIQYF. The rearrangement uses TRBV7-6 and TRBJ2-4; TRBD1 matches at 8 bases. The germline V gene encodes CDR1 SGHVS and CDR2 FNYEAQ. CDR3 length equals 16 residues. V shed 1 base, J shed 0 bases, and the junction held 2 bases outside the gene matches.

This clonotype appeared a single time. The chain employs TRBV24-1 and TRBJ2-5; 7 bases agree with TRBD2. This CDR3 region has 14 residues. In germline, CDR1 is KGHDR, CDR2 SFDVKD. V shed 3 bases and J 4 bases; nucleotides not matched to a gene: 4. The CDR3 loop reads CATSDIRGGETQYF. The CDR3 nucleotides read TGTGCCACCAGTGATATCCGCGGGGGAGAGACCCAGTACTTC.

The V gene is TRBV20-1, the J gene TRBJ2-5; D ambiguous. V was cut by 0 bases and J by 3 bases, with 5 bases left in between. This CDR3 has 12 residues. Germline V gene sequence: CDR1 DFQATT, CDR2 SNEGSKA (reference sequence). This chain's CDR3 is CSARDSKETQYF. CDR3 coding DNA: TGCAGTGCTAGAGATTCCAAAGAGACCCAGTACTTC.

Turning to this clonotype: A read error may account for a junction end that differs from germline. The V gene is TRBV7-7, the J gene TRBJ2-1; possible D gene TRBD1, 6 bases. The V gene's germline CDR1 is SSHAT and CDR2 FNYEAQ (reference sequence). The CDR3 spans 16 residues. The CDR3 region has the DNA TGTGCTAGCAGCCAGGGGCCGGGAAGCTCCTACAATGAGCAGTTCTTC. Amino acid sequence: CASSQGPGSSYNEQFF.

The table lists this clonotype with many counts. CDR3 protein: CASSPRALAGAKNIQYF. For the CDR3, the DNA is TGTGCCAGCAGCCCGCGCGCGCTAGCGGGGGCGAAAAACATTCAGTACTTC. J is TRBJ2-4 and V is TRBV7-2; 10 nucleotides align to TRBD2. The CDR3 is 17 residues long. Germline assignment: CDR1 SGHTA and CDR2 FQGNSA. The V gene end was trimmed by 5 bases and the J gene end by 4 bases; junction bases not matched to a gene: 11.

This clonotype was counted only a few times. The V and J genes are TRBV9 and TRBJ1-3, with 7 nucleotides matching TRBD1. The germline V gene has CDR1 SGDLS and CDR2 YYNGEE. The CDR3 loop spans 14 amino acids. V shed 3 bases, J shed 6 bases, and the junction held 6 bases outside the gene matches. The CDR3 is CASSGGTAPNTIYF. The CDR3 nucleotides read TGTGCCAGCAGCGGCGGGACAGCACCAAACACCATATATTTT.

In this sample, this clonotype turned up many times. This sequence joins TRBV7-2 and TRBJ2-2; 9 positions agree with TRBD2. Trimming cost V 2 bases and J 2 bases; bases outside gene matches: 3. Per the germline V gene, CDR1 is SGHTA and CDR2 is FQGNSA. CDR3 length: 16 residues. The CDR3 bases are TGTGCCAGCAGCTTATCAGCGGGGGGAAACACCGGGGAGCTGTTTTTT. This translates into CASSLSAGGNTGELFF.

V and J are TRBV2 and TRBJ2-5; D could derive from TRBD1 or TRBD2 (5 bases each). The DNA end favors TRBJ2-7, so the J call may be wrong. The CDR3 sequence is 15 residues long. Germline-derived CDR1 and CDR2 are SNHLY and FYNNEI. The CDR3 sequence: CASSGTGKSSYEQYF. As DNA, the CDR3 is TGTGCCAGCAGCGGGACGGGTAAGAGCTCCTACGAGCAGTACTTC.

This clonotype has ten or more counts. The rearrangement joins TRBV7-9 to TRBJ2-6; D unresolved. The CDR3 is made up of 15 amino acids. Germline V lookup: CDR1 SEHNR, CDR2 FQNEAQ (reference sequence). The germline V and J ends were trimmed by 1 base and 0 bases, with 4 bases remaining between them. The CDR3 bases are TGTGCCAGCAGCTTAGACAGCTCTGGGGCCAACGTCCTGACTTTC. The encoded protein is CASSLDSSGANVLTF.

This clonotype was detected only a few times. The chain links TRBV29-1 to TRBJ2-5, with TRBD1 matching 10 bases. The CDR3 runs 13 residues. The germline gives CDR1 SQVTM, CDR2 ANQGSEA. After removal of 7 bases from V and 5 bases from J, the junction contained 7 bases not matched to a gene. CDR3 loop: CSGRQGARETQYF. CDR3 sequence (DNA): TGCAGCGGCCGACAGGGGGCGCGTGAGACCCAGTACTTC. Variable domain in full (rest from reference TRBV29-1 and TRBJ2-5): SAVISQKPSRDICQRGTSLTIQCQVDSQVTMMFWYRQQPGQSLTLIATANQGSEATYESGFVIDKFPISRPNLTFSTLTVSNMSPEDSSIYLCSGRQGARETQYFGPGTRLLVL.

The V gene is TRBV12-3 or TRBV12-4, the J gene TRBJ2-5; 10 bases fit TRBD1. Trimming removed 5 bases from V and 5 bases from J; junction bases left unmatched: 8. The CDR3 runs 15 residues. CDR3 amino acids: CASSPRDRGRETQYF. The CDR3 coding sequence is TGTGCCAGCAGTCCCCGAGACAGGGGGCGGGAGACCCAGTACTTC.

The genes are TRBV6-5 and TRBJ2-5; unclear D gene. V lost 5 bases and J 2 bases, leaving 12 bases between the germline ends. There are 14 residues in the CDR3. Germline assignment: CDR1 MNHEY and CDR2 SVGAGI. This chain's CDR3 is CASSRPARQETQYF. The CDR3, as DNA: TGTGCCAGCAGTCGACCGGCCAGACAAGAGACCCAGTACTTC.